This T cell receptor (beta chain) emerged from a study of blood T cells in healthy people across ages. Study-level results: A strong correlation between TCR beta diversity and naive T cell percentage was seen.

Combining a sample-barcoded 5' primer with a J-beta primer mix, a second PCR ran for about 7 to 11 cycles. TCRdb called the 5' RACE reads again in MiXCR, with one record for every CDR3 protein. The data contain fewer than 1,200,000 distinct CDR3 sequences, about 23% of them singletons. Of note for this clonotype: What it recognizes is unknown. The germline gene is not matched at one end of the junction; a read error may be the cause.

Germline CDR1 ENHRY, CDR2 SYGVKD. This CDR3 has 16 amino acids. The same sample was also used in a study of T cells of mothers and their children.

The material sequenced was blood. This chain connects TRBV10-3 to TRBJ1-6; D not certain. The TCR originated in a girl aged 2 to 9 in good health. The CDR3 bases are TGTGCTATCAGTGAACTCGATAGCTCCTATAATTCACCCCTCCACTTT. Protein product: CAISELDSSYNSPLHF.